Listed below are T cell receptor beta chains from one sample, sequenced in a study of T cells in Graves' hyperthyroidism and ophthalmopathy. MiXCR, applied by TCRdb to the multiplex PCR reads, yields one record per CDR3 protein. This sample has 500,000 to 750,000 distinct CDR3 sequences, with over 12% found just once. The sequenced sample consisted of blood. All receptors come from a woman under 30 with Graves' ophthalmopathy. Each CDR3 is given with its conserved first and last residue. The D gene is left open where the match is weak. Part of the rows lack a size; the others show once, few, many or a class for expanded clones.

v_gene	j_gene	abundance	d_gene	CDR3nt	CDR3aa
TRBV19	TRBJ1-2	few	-	TGTGCCAGTCACCCCCTGGGCAAGGCAGCTAACTATGGCTACACCTTC	CASHPLGKAANYGYTF
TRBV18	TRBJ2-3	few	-	TGTGCCAGCTCACCAGGGGGACAAGATACGCAGTATTTT	CASSPGGQDTQYF
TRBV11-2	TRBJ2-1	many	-	TGTGCCAGCAGCTTCTCGAGGGACACTCCCAGGTATGAGCAGTTCTTC	CASSFSRDTPRYEQFF
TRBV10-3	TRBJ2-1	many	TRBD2	TGTGCCATCAGCCCTACTAGCGGGAGCTACAATGAGCAGTTCTTC	CAISPTSGSYNEQFF
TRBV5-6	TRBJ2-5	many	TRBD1	TGTGCCAGCAGCTTGGCCGGGACAGGGCAAGAGACCCAGTACTTC	CASSLAGTGQETQYF
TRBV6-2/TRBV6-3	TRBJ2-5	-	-	TGTGCCAGCAGTTCGGCTAGCCCCTTCCAAGAGACCCAGTACTTC	CASSSASPFQETQYF
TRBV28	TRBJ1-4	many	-	TGTGCCAGCAGCGGACAGAACGGACTGTTTTTT	CASSGQNGLFF
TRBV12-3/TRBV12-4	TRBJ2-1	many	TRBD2	TGTGCCAGCAGTTTGGGGACTAGGTTAAATGAGCAGTTCTTC	CASSLGTRLNEQFF
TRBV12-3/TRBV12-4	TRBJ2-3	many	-	TGTGCCAGCAGTTCCCGACCCTTACTGACTCGCCAATACGATACGCAGTATTTT	CASSSRPLLTRQYDTQYF
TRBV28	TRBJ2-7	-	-	TGTGCCAGCAGTTTAGGGGGAGTCGGCTCCTACGAGCAGTACTTC	CASSLGGVGSYEQYF
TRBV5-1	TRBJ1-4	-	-	TGCGCCAGCAGCTTGGGGGACGACTTCGGGTCGGCGGAGAAACTGTTTTTT	CASSLGDDFGSAEKLFF
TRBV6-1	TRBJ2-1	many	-	TGTGCCAGCAGTGAGGAGGGGGGCGTACCCTACAATGAGCAGTTCTTC	CASSEEGGVPYNEQFF
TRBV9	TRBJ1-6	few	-	TGTGCCAGCAGCACGAGTGACGGGGTATCATTCTATTCACCCCTCCACTTT	CASSTSDGVSFYSPLHF
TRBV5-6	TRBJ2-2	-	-	TGTGCCAGCAGCTCCCTAAGGGGGGAGCTGTTTTTT	CASSSLRGELFF
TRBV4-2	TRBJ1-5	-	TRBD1	TGTGCCAGCAGCCAGGACAGGGTCTATAGCAATCAGCCCCAGCATTTT	CASSQDRVYSNQPQHF
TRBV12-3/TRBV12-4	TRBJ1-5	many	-	TGTGCCAGCAGTTTATCCCACGTAAGCAATCAGCCCCAGCATTTT	CASSLSHVSNQPQHF
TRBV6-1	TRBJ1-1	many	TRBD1	TGTGCCAGCACCTGGGACAGGGGTGCGGAAGCTTTCTTT	CASTWDRGAEAFF
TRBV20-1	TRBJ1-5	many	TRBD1	TGCAGTGCTAGAATTCCGACAGGGCATGGGGCTCAGCCCCAGCATTTT	CSARIPTGHGAQPQHF
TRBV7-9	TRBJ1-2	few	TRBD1	TGTGCCAGCAGCCCTCCCAAGGTGGGGCCCGGGACAGCCTATGGCTACACCTTC	CASSPPKVGPGTAYGYTF
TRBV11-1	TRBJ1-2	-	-	TGTGCCAGCAGCTTAGTCCTCTATGGCTACACCTTC	CASSLVLYGYTF
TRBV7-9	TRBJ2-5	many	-	TGTGCCAGCAGCTTAGGCCTTGACAGTGAACAAGAGACCCAGTACTTC	CASSLGLDSEQETQYF
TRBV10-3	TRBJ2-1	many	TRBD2	TGTGCCATCAGTGAGGGACTAGCGGGGAACAATGAGCAGTTCTTC	CAISEGLAGNNEQFF
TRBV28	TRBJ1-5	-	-	TGTGCCAGCACGGGGGGGAGCAATCAGCCCCAGCATTTT	CASTGGSNQPQHF
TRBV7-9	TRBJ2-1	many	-	TGTGCCAGCAGCTTCCGGGGGTCCTACAATGAGCAGTTCTTC	CASSFRGSYNEQFF
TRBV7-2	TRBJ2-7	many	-	TGTGCCAGCAGCTTAGAAGGCTGGGGGTTCTACGAGCAGTACTTC	CASSLEGWGFYEQYF
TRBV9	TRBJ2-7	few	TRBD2	TGTGCCAGCAGCGTAGAGGTGGGGACTAGCGGGTTCTACGAGCAGTACTTC	CASSVEVGTSGFYEQYF
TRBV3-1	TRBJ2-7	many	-	TGTGCCAGCAGCCAAGGACTCCTCGAGCAGTACTTC	CASSQGLLEQYF
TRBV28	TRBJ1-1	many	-	TGTGCCAGCAGCCCCGGAACTAGGGGCCAAGCTTTCTTT	CASSPGTRGQAFF
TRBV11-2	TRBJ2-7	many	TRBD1	TGTGCCAGCAGCTTAGGGACAGGGTTCACCTACGAGCAGTACTTC	CASSLGTGFTYEQYF
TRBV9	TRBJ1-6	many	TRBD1	TGTGCCAGCAGCGAGGGACAGGTGAATTCACCCCTCCACTTT	CASSEGQVNSPLHF
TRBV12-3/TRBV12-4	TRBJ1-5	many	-	TGTGCCAGCAGCCTACACCCTCGGGGTAACACTCAGCCCCAGCATTTT	CASSLHPRGNTQPQHF
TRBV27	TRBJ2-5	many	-	TGTGCCAGCAGTCCCCGTTGGGGGTTAAAGACCCAGTACTTC	CASSPRWGLKTQYF
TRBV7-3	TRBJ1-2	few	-	TGTGCCAGCAGCTTATCCGGGGGCTCTAACTATGGCTACACCTTC	CASSLSGGSNYGYTF
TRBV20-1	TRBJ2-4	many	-	TGCAGTGCTCTCGCCCACATTCAGTACTTC	CSALAHIQYF
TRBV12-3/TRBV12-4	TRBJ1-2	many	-	TGTGCCAGCAGAACCGGGGGGGGAAACTATGGCTACACCTTC	CASRTGGGNYGYTF
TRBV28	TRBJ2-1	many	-	TGTGCCAGCAGTTTGCTGGGGGTTCAGAATGAGCAGTTCTTC	CASSLLGVQNEQFF
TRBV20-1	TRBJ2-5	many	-	TGCAGTGCCCCCCGGAACCAAGAGACCCAGTACTTC	CSAPRNQETQYF
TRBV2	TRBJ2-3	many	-	TGTGCCAGCAGTGGGAACCGGGCCTTGGGCGCAGATACGCAGTATTTT	CASSGNRALGADTQYF
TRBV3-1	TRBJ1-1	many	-	TGTGCCAGCAGCCACCCCGGGCAGCAGACAACTGAAGCTTTCTTT	CASSHPGQQTTEAFF
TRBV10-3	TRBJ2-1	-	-	TGTGCCAGCGCGGAACGATTACCCGGTGAGCAGTTCTTC	CASAERLPGEQFF
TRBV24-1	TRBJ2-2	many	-	TGTGCCACCAGTGATAAGGACATCGGGGAGCTGTTTTTT	CATSDKDIGELFF